Reported below is one TCR beta chain. The CDR3 has 16 amino acids. These data are taken from a study of blood T cell repertoires in COVID-19. Profiled with immunoSEQ multiplex PCR; TCRdb holds only in-frame clones, not every one. This sample has about 62,000 clones; around four fifths occur once, and the top ten carry around 6.6%. The receptor was isolated from a human donor in a cohort sampled during active COVID-19. Sample: peripheral blood. The gene calls are TRBV21-1 and TRBJ1-2. TRBV21-1 is designated a pseudogene. In DNA, the CDR3 is TGTGCCAGCAGCACACTATCGAGACCCCGAAGATATGGCTACACCTTC. The encoded protein is CASSTLSRPRRYGYTF.